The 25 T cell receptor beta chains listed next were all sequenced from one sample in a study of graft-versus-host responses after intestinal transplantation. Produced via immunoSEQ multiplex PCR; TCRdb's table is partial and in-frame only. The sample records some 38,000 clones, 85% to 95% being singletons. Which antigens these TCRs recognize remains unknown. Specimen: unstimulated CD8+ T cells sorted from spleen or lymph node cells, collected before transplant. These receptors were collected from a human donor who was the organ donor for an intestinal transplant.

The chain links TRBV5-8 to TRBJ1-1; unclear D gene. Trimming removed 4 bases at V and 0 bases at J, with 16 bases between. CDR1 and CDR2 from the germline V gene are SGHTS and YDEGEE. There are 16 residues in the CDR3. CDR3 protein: CASSLSIHLMNTEAFF. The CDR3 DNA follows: TGTGCCAGCAGCCTCTCCATCCACCTGATGAACACTGAAGCTTTCTTT. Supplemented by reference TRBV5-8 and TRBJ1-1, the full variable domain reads EAGVTQSPTHLIKTRGQQATLRCSPISGHTSVYWYQQALGLGLQFLLWYDEGEERNRGNFPPRFSGRQFPNYSSELNVNALELEDSALYLCASSLSIHLMNTEAFFGQGTRLTVV.

CDR3 amino acids: CPGSSAGKEQSRANVLTF. CDR3 DNA: TGTCCTGGGAGCTCAGCAGGAAAGGAACAAAGTCGGGCCAACGTCCTGACTTTC. The V gene is TRBV22-1, the J gene TRBJ2-6; TRBD1, the table's D call, was not compared with the DNA. TRBV22-1 is described as a pseudogene. The CDR3 is made up of 18 amino acids.

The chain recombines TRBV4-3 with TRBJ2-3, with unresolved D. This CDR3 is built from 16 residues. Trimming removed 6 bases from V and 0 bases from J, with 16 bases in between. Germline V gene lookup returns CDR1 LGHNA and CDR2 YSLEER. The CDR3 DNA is TGCGCCAGCAGACCAAACAAGCACGGAAGCACAGATACGCAGTATTTT. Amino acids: CASRPNKHGSTDTQYF.

The CDR3 coding sequence is TGCGCCAGCAGCTCGAGCCAGCGGGGTTTGACAGATACGCAGTATTTT. It encodes CASSSSQRGLTDTQYF. V and J are TRBV5-1 and TRBJ2-3, with TRBD2 matching 7 bases. Germline CDR1 and CDR2: SGHRS and YFSETQ. V trimming: 3 bases; J trimming: 3 bases; junction bases outside the gene matches: 10. The CDR3 is 16 residues long.

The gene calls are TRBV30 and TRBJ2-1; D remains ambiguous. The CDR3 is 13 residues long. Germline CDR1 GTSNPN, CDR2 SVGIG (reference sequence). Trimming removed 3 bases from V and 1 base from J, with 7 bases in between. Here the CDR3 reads CAWSRNSYNEQFF. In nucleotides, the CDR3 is TGTGCCTGGAGCCGGAATTCCTACAATGAGCAGTTCTTC.

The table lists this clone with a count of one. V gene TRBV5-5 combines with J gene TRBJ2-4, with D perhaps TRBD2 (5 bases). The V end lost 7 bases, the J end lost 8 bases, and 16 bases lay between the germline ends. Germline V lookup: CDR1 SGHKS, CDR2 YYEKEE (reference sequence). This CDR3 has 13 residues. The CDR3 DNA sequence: TGTGCCAGCTGTTGGGCGGGTTTAGACATTCAGTACTTC. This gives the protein CASCWAGLDIQYF.

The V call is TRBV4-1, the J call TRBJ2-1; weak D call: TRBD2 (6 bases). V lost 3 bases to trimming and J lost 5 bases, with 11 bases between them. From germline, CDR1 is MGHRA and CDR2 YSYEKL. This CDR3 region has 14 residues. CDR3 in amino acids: CASSQGTGHNEQFF. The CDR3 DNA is TGCGCCAGCAGCCAGGGGACTGGCCACAATGAGCAGTTCTTC.

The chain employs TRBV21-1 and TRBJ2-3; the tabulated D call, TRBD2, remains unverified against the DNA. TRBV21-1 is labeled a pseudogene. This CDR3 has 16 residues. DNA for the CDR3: TGTGCCAGCAGCAAATTTCTAGCGGGATGGAGGGATACGCAGTATTTT. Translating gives CASSKFLAGWRDTQYF.

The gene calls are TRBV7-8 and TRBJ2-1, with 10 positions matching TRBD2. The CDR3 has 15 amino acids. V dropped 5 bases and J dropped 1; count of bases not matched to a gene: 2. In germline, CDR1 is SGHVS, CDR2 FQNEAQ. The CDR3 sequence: CASSISGRSYNEQFF. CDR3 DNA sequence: TGTGCCAGCAGCATTAGCGGGAGGTCCTACAATGAGCAGTTCTTC.

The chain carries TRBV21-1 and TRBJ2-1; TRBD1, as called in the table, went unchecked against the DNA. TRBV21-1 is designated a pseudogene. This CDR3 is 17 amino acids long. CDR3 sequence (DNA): TGTGCCAGCAGCAAACAACGGAGGACAGGGAGCCACAATGAGCAGTTCTTC. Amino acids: CASSKQRRTGSHNEQFF.

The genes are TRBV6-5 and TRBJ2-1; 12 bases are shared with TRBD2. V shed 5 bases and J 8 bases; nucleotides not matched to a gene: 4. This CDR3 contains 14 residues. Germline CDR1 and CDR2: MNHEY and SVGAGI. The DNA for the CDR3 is TGTGCCAGCAGTCGACTAGCGGGAGCTGATGAGCAGTTCTTC. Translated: CASSRLAGADEQFF.

CDR3 DNA sequence: TGTGCCAGCAGTTTATATGCTTCGACGGGACAGGGTTACACCGGGGAGCTGTTTTTT. This translates into CASSLYASTGQGYTGELFF. The J gene is TRBJ2-2, the V gene TRBV28; TRBD1 aligns across 9 bases. Germline V gene data show CDR1 as MDHEN and CDR2 as SYDVKM. CDR3 length equals 19 residues. Trimming took 1 base from V and 3 from J; bases not matched to a gene: 12.

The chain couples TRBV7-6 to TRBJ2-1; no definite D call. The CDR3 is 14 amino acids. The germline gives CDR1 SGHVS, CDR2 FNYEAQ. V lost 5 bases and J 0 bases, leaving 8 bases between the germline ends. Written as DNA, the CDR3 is TGTGCCAGCAGCCCGGATAACTCCTACAATGAGCAGTTCTTC. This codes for CASSPDNSYNEQFF.

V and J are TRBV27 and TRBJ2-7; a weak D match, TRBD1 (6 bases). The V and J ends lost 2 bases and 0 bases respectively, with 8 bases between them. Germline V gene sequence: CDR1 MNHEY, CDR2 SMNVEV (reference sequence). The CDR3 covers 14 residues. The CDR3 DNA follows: TGTGCCAGCAGTTTAGGGGGACACTCCTACGAGCAGTACTTC. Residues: CASSLGGHSYEQYF.

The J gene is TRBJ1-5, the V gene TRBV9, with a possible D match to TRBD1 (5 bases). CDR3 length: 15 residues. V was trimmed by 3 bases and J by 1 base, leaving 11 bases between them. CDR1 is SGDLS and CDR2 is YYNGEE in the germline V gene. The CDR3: CASSAQGRSNQPQHF. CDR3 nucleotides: TGTGCCAGCAGCGCCCAGGGCAGGAGCAATCAGCCCCAGCATTTT.

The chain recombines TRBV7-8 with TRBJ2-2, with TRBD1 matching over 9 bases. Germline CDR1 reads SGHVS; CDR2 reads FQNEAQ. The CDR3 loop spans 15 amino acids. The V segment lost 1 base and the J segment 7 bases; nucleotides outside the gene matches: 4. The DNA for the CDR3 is TGTGCCAGCAGCTTAGTAGGGACAGGGATCGGGGAGCTGTTTTTT. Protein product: CASSLVGTGIGELFF.

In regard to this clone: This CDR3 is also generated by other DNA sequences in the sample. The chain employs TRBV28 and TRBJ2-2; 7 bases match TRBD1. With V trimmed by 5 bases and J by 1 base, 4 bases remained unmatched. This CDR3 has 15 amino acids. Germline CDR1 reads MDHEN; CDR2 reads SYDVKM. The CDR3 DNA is TGTGCCAGCAGTACAGGGGAGATGAACACCGGGGAGCTGTTTTTT. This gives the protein CASSTGEMNTGELFF. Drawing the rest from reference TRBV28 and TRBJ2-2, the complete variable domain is DVKVTQSSRYLVKRTGEKVFLECVQDMDHENMFWYRQDPGLGLRLIYFSYDVKMKEKGDIPEGYSVSREKKERFSLILESASTNQTSMYLCASSTGEMNTGELFFGEGSRLTVL.

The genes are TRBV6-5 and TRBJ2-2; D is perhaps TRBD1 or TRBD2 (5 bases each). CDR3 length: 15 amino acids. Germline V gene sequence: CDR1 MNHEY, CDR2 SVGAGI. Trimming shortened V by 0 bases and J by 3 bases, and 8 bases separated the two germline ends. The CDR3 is CASSYSGTYTGELFF. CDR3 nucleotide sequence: TGTGCCAGCAGTTACTCCGGGACCTACACCGGGGAGCTGTTTTTT.

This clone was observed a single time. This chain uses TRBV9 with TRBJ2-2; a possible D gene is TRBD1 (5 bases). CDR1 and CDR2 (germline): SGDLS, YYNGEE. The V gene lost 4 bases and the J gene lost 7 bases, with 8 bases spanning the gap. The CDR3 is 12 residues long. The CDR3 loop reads CASSPRDGELFF. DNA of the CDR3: TGTGCCAGCAGCCCCAGGGACGGGGAGCTGTTTTTT.

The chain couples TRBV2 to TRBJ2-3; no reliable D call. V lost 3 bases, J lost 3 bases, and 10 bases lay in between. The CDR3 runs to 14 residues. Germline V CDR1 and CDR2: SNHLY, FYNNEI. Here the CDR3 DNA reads TGTGCCAGCAGTGAGTGGGCCCATACAGATACGCAGTATTTT. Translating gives CASSEWAHTDTQYF. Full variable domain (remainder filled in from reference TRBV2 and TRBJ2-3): EPEVTQTPSHQVTQMGQEVILRCVPISNHLYFYWYRQILGQKVEFLVSFYNNEISEKSEIFDDQFSVERPDGSNFTLKIRSTKLEDSAMYFCASSEWAHTDTQYFGPGTRLTVL.

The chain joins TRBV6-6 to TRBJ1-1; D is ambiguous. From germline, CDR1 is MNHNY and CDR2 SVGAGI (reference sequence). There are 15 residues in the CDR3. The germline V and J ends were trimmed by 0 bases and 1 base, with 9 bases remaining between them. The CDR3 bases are TGTGCCAGCAGTTACTCCCAGACATCGAACACTGAAGCTTTCTTT. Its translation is CASSYSQTSNTEAFF.

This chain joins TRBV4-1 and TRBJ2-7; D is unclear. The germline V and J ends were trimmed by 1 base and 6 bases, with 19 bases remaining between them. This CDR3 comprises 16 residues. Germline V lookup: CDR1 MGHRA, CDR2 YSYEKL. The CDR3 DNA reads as TGCGCCAGCAGCCAAGTACAGCGACTGAGATCCGGCGAGCAGTACTTC. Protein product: CASSQVQRLRSGEQYF.

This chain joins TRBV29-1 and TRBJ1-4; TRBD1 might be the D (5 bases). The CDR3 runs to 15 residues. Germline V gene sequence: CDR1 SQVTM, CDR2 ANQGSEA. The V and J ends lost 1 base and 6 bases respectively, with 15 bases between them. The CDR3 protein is CSVEGWDGTDEKLFF. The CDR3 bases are TGCAGCGTTGAAGGATGGGACGGGACGGATGAAAAACTGTTTTTT.

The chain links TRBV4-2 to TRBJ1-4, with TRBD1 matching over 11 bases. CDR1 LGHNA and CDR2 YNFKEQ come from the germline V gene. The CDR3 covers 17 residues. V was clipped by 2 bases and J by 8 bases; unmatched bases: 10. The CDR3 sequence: CASSQRTRDRGTEKLFF. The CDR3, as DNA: TGTGCCAGCAGCCAAAGAACTCGGGACAGGGGGACCGAAAAACTGTTTTTT.

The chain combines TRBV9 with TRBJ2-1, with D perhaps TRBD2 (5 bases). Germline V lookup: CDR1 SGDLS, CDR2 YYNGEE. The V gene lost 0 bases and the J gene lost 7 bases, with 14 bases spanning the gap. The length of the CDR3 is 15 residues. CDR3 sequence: CASSVGGEFRNEQFF. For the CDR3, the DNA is TGTGCCAGCAGCGTAGGGGGAGAATTTCGGAATGAGCAGTTCTTC.